A selection of T cell receptor beta chains follows, all from one sample in a study of cytomegalovirus exposure and HLA in healthy donors. Profiling relied on immunoSEQ multiplex PCR, and the TCRdb table lists in-frame clones only, not all of them. Altogether under 200,000 clones are present, 68% being singletons, with the ten largest covering 1.4% to 1.5%. The specimen sequenced was PBMCs. These receptors all come from a man in his fifties or sixties in good health and CMV-seronegative. CDR3s include the opening cysteine and the closing phenylalanine or tryptophan. The D gene is left open where the match is weak. Part of the rows lack a size; the others show once, few, many or a class for expanded clones.

- | TRBJ2-2 | - | TRBV27 | TGTGCCAGCAGTTTCACAGGGCGGAACACCGGGGAGCTGTTTTTT | CASSFTGRNTGELFF
TRBD2 | TRBJ2-3 | - | TRBV2 | TGTGCCAGCCCTAGCGGGGTAAGCACAGATACGCAGTATTTT | CASPSGVSTDTQYF
TRBD2 | TRBJ2-5 | - | TRBV7-6 | TGTGCCAGCAGCTTGCGCCCCTTTAGCGGGGGTCAAGAGACCCAGTACTTC | CASSLRPFSGGQETQYF
TRBD2 | TRBJ2-1 | - | TRBV7-9 | TGTGCCAGCAGTTTTAGCGGGGGGGCCGATGAGCAGTTCTTC | CASSFSGGADEQFF
- | TRBJ1-1 | - | TRBV7-8 | TGTGCCAGCAGCTTAGTGGGGAGGACTCAGAACACTGAAGCTTTCTTT | CASSLVGRTQNTEAFF
- | TRBJ2-3 | - | TRBV6-5 | TGTGCCAGCAGCCCGTCGTTCACAGATACGCAGTATTTT | CASSPSFTDTQYF
- | TRBJ2-5 | - | TRBV6-1 | TGTGCCAGCAGTGGACAGGTCGAGACCCAGTACTTC | CASSGQVETQYF
- | TRBJ2-3 | - | TRBV4-2 | TGTGCCAGCAGCCTGAATCCGGGAACAGATACGCAGTATTTT | CASSLNPGTDTQYF
- | TRBJ1-1 | - | TRBV2 | TGTGCCAGCAGATATACTCGGGACACTTCGAACACTGAAGCTTTCTTT | CASRYTRDTSNTEAFF
- | TRBJ1-2 | - | TRBV7-9 | TGTGCCAGCAGCTTAGCGGACATGGTCTATGGCTACACCTTC | CASSLADMVYGYTF
TRBD2 | TRBJ2-3 | - | TRBV19 | TGTGCCAGTAGTATGAGGCCTAGCGGGGGGGCACCTCTATCAGATACGCAGTATTTT | CASSMRPSGGAPLSDTQYF
TRBD1 | TRBJ2-3 | few | TRBV2 | TGTGCCATCCGGGACAGGGGTCCCCATACGCAGTATTTT | CAIRDRGPHTQYF
- | TRBJ1-2 | once | TRBV6-5 | TGTGCCAGCAAGCAGGGAACACAAAGGGGCTACACCTTC | CASKQGTQRGYTF
- | TRBJ1-2 | - | TRBV5-4 | TGTGCCAGCAGCTCCGGGGGGGGGCAGTTCAGGGGCTACACCTTC | CASSSGGGQFRGYTF
- | TRBJ1-2 | - | TRBV6-5 | TGTGCCAGCAGTCACCCCCCCGCGGGGGTGGTTGGCTACACCTTC | CASSHPPAGVVGYTF
- | TRBJ1-1 | - | TRBV5-1 | TGCGCCAGCAGCTTTGAGGGTTTGAACACTGAAGCTTTCTTT | CASSFEGLNTEAFF
- | TRBJ2-2 | - | TRBV4-1 | TGCGCCAGCAGCCAACGACTGGCCGGGGAGCTGTTTTTT | CASSQRLAGELFF
TRBD1 | TRBJ1-1 | - | TRBV5-6 | TGTGCCAGCAGCTTGTCCCGGGACAGGGAAAAAAGGACTGAAGCTTTCTTT | CASSLSRDREKRTEAFF